Below are 28 T cell receptor beta chains sequenced from a single sample in a study of blood T cells in healthy people across ages. A second PCR, run for roughly 7 to 12 cycles, used a sample-barcoded 5' primer plus a J-beta primer mix. TCRdb re-called the 5' RACE reads with MiXCR, one entry per CDR3 protein. This sample carries about 1.1 million distinct CDR3 sequences, less than 45% of them seen once, and the ten largest clones take around 13%. The sample consisted of blood. These receptors all stem from a man younger than 35 in good health.

There are a few counts of this clonotype. In DNA form, the CDR3 reads TGTGCCATCACGCCTAGCGGGGGAAGTAATGAGCAGTTCTTC. It codes for CAITPSGGSNEQFF. The chain is built from TRBV10-3 and TRBJ2-1; 10 bases are a match to TRBD2. This CDR3 is 14 amino acids long. Germline-derived CDR1 and CDR2 are ENHRY and SYGVKD. Losses at the gene ends were 7 bases for V and 7 bases for J; bases not matched to a gene: 7.

A word on this clonotype: A read error is possible here, since a much larger clone lies one base away. The chain joins TRBV12-3 or TRBV12-4 to TRBJ1-1; 7 bases map to TRBD1. The CDR3 is 14 residues long. Germline trimming cut 7 bases from V and 0 bases from J; bases unmatched to any gene: 5. CDR3 nucleotides: TGTGCCAGCACCGTGGGACAGATGAACACTGAAGCTTTCTTT. Protein product: CASTVGQMNTEAFF.

The V gene is TRBV18, the J gene TRBJ2-7; 11 bases are shared with TRBD1. The V gene end was trimmed by 3 bases and the J gene end by 4 bases; junction bases not matched to a gene: 8. The V gene's germline CDR1 is KGHSH and CDR2 LQKENI. This CDR3 has 16 residues. The CDR3 DNA reads as TGTGCCAGCTCACCGACAACGGGACAGGGGGTTTACGAGCAGTACTTC. Encoded protein: CASSPTTGQGVYEQYF.

The genes are TRBV18 and TRBJ2-1, with D hard to call. Trimming pared 4 bases from V and 5 bases from J, leaving 12 bases between. CDR3 length: 14 residues. CDR1 KGHSH and CDR2 LQKENI come from the germline V gene. CDR3 sequence: CASSQQIRDNEQFF. In nucleotides, the CDR3 is TGTGCCAGCTCACAACAGATTAGGGACAATGAGCAGTTCTTC. Drawing the rest from reference TRBV18 and TRBJ2-1, the complete variable domain is NAGVMQNPRHLVRRRGQEARLRCSPMKGHSHVYWYRQLPEEGLKFMVYLQKENIIDESGMPKERFSAEFPKEGPSILRIQQVVRGDSAAYFCASSQQIRDNEQFFGPGTRLTVL.

V is TRBV4-2 and J is TRBJ2-3, with TRBD2 as a possible D gene (6 bases). Trimming took 0 bases from V and 4 from J, leaving 17 bases between them. The CDR3 spans 17 residues. Per the germline V gene, CDR1 is LGHNA and CDR2 is YNFKEQ. The CDR3 here is CASSQELLAHAADTQYF. CDR3 nucleotide sequence: TGTGCCAGCAGCCAAGAGTTACTAGCCCATGCCGCAGATACGCAGTATTTT.

V and J are TRBV29-1 and TRBJ2-4, with D perhaps TRBD1 or TRBD2 (5 bases each). V was trimmed by 3 bases and J by 15 bases, leaving 27 bases between them. Germline V gene lookup returns CDR1 SQVTM and CDR2 ANQGSEA. The CDR3 is made up of 15 amino acids. This chain's CDR3 is CSVDTLGDGIETPYF. Here the CDR3 DNA reads TGCAGCGTTGACACCCTCGGGGACGGTATAGAGACCCCGTACTTC. The full variable domain, with the rest looked up from reference TRBV29-1 and TRBJ2-4, is SAVISQKPSRDICQRGTSLTIQCQVDSQVTMMFWYRQQPGQSLTLIATANQGSEATYESGFVIDKFPISRPNLTFSTLTVSNMSPEDSSIYLCSVDTLGDGIETPYFGAGTRLSVL.

This clonotype was counted between two and nine times. The gene calls are TRBV12-3 or TRBV12-4 and TRBJ1-1, with D possibly TRBD1 on 6 matching bases. V gave up 7 bases and J gave up 11 bases, with 20 bases separating them. The CDR3 totals 13 residues. CDR3 bases: TGTGCCAGCAACCCTACTTATGGGGGCTGGGCTTTCTTT. This sequence encodes CASNPTYGGWAFF.

This rearrangement joins TRBV25-1 to TRBJ2-3; D assignment may be TRBD1 or TRBD2 (5 bases each). The CDR3 extends over 14 amino acids. Trimming removed 4 bases at V and 4 bases at J, with 12 bases between. Germline CDR1 and CDR2: MGHDK and SYGVNS. The CDR3 sequence: CASSGEGFADTQYF. The CDR3 DNA follows: TGTGCCAGCAGTGGCGAGGGGTTCGCAGATACGCAGTATTTT.

The chain combines TRBV3-1 with TRBJ2-7; D is undetermined. With the DNA end fitting TRBJ2-5 better, the J assignment may be wrong. The CDR3 length is 14 residues. Germline V gene data show CDR1 as LGHDT and CDR2 as YNNKEL (reference sequence). The CDR3: CASSQTHSGGTQYF. The CDR3 nucleotides are TGTGCCAGCAGCCAAACCCACTCAGGTGGGACCCAGTACTTC.

This clonotype was seen a handful of times. This CDR3 reads CSAPPLASITDTQYF. The DNA of the CDR3 is TGCAGTGCTCCCCCTCTAGCTTCAATCACAGATACGCAGTATTTT. The gene calls are TRBV20-1 and TRBJ2-3; tentatively, D is TRBD2 (5 bases). Germline V gene data show CDR1 as DFQATT and CDR2 as SNEGSKA (reference sequence). Trimming left V 5 bases short and J 2 bases short, with 17 bases between. This CDR3 is built from 15 residues.

This clonotype was seen a few times. The chain has TRBV12-3 or TRBV12-4 and TRBJ2-1, with 7 positions matching TRBD2. V shed 7 bases and J 7 bases; nucleotides not matched to a gene: 16. The CDR3 sequence is 16 residues long. DNA of the CDR3: TGTGCCAGCAAACTCGGAACGGGGGGAATCGGAAATGAGCAGTTCTTC. It encodes CASKLGTGGIGNEQFF.

The rearrangement links TRBV28 to TRBJ2-7, with D perhaps TRBD2 (5 bases). Trimming pared 1 base from V and 1 base from J, leaving 20 bases between. This CDR3 comprises 18 residues. The germline V gene has CDR1 MDHEN and CDR2 SYDVKM. CDR3 nucleotide sequence: TGTGCCAGCAGTTTATATGATTTCGGAACGGACTCTTCCTACGAGCAGTACTTC. It translates to CASSLYDFGTDSSYEQYF.

This chain connects TRBV2 to TRBJ2-4; weak D call: TRBD1 (7 bases). Between the trimmed V and J ends, which lost 5 bases and 13 bases, there was a span of 12 bases. Germline V gene lookup returns CDR1 SNHLY and CDR2 FYNNEI. CDR3 size: 11 residues. CDR3 sequence (DNA): TGTGCCAGCAGTATACAGGGGAGGCAGTACTTC. The encoded protein is CASSIQGRQYF.

This chain uses TRBV29-1 with TRBJ1-5; D call uncertain. Trimming removed 7 bases at V and 2 bases at J, with 18 bases between. Germline V gives CDR1 SQVTM, CDR2 ANQGSEA. The CDR3 runs to 15 residues. The CDR3 nucleotides are TGCAGCGCCCTAGAACCGGACGGAGGCAATCAGCCCCAGCATTTT. Translation gives CSALEPDGGNQPQHF.

The chain links TRBV20-1 to TRBJ1-4; weak D call: TRBD1 (6 bases). From germline, CDR1 is DFQATT and CDR2 SNEGSKA (reference sequence). The ends were cut back, 5 bases at V and 8 bases at J, with 15 bases in the middle. The CDR3 runs 13 residues. The CDR3 is CSAVPTGREKLFF. Here the CDR3 DNA reads TGCAGTGCTGTCCCGACAGGTCGAGAAAAACTGTTTTTT.

The rearrangement joins TRBV7-2 to TRBJ2-7; D is perhaps TRBD1 (5 bases). The length of the CDR3 is 14 residues. V lost 3 bases and J 0 bases, leaving 9 bases between the germline ends. The germline CDR1 and CDR2 sequences are SGHTA and FQGNSA. Here the CDR3 reads CASSFSGHSYEQYF. DNA of the CDR3: TGTGCCAGCAGCTTCTCAGGGCACTCCTACGAGCAGTACTTC.

This clonotype has ten or more counts. J is TRBJ2-7 and V is TRBV4-2; D gene ambiguous. Germline V gives CDR1 LGHNA, CDR2 YNFKEQ. The CDR3 is 14 residues long. V was cut by 1 base and J by 6 bases, with 13 bases left in between. The CDR3 is CASSQVVGLSEQYF. CDR3 sequence (DNA): TGTGCCAGCAGCCAAGTAGTAGGGCTCTCCGAGCAGTACTTC.

The chain employs TRBV7-6 and TRBJ1-1; maybe TRBD1 (6 bases). V lost 5 bases, J lost 7 bases, and 23 bases lay in between. This CDR3 has 16 residues. Germline CDR1 and CDR2: SGHVS and FNYEAQ. CDR3 sequence: CASSIYRDTRGGEAFF. The CDR3 nucleotides are TGTGCCAGCAGCATTTACCGGGACACAAGAGGGGGTGAAGCTTTCTTT.

This clonotype was found a few times. The chain employs TRBV9 and TRBJ2-1; a possible D gene is TRBD2 (5 bases). CDR1 and CDR2 from the germline V gene are SGDLS and YYNGEE. The CDR3 contains 15 residues. The V gene lost 2 bases and the J gene lost 6 bases, with 15 bases spanning the gap. CDR3 region: CASSVDGDTGNEQFF. Written as DNA, the CDR3 is TGTGCCAGCAGCGTGGACGGGGATACGGGCAATGAGCAGTTCTTC.

J is TRBJ2-4 and V is TRBV6-2 or TRBV6-3; 9 bases are shared with TRBD1. From germline, CDR1 is MNHEY and CDR2 SVGEGT. With V trimmed by 4 bases and J by 8 bases, 9 bases remained unmatched. CDR3 length equals 15 residues. CDR3 bases: TGTGCCAGCAGTTGCCCGGGACAGGGAGGAGACATTCAGTACTTC. Protein sequence: CASSCPGQGGDIQYF.

Only a few counts were recorded for this clonotype. The DNA for the CDR3 is TGCGCCAGCAGCCCCTGGACGCGGGATACGCAGTATTTT. Translating gives CASSPWTRDTQYF. V is TRBV5-1 and J is TRBJ2-3; no firm D call. The CDR3 is 13 amino acids. Germline CDR1 reads SGHRS; CDR2 reads YFSETQ. V gave up 4 bases and J gave up 6 bases, with 12 bases separating them. Full variable domain (outside the CDR3, taken from reference TRBV5-1 and TRBJ2-3): KAGVTQTPRYLIKTRGQQVTLSCSPISGHRSVSWYQQTPGQGLQFLFEYFSETQRNKGNFPGRFSGRQFSNSRSEMNVSTLELGDSALYLCASSPWTRDTQYFGPGTRLTVL.

The genes are TRBV6-5 and TRBJ1-6; D call uncertain. Trimming left V 6 bases short and J 7 bases short, with 13 bases between. Germline V gene sequence: CDR1 MNHEY, CDR2 SVGAGI. This CDR3 contains 14 residues. The CDR3 DNA is TGTGCCAGCAGCACCCGAGACGGAAATTCACCCCTCCACTTT. Translated: CASSTRDGNSPLHF.

This clonotype showed up just a few times. The CDR3 sequence: CASSPWGSSNQPQHF. CDR3 sequence (DNA): TGTGCCAGCAGCCCCTGGGGGTCTAGCAATCAGCCCCAGCATTTT. The chain combines TRBV12-3 or TRBV12-4 with TRBJ1-5; D possibly corresponds to TRBD1 (5 bases). V was shortened by 6 bases and J by 0 bases, with 12 bases between the two germline ends. The CDR3 is 15 amino acids.

This clonotype has more than one count but fewer than ten. CDR3 in DNA: TGTGCCAGCAGGGCTACAGGGGGCGGAAGGCCTGAAGCTTTCTTT. This encodes CASRATGGGRPEAFF. This chain joins TRBV12-3 or TRBV12-4 and TRBJ1-1; TRBD1 matches 9 bases. The V gene end was trimmed by 6 bases and the J gene end by 6 bases; junction bases not matched to a gene: 11. This CDR3 is 15 amino acids long.

This clonotype has just a few counts. The genes are TRBV18 and TRBJ2-5, with D perhaps matching TRBD1 (8 bases). The CDR3 runs to 15 residues. Germline V gene lookup returns CDR1 KGHSH and CDR2 LQKENI. V was pared by 3 bases and J by 5 bases, with 16 bases between. CDR3 in DNA: TGTGCCAGCTCACCTCGGACAGGGAGGGACGAGACCCAGTACTTC. Its protein product is CASSPRTGRDETQYF.

This rearrangement joins TRBV11-2 to TRBJ2-5; TRBD1 matches 11 bases. The trim removed 3 bases at V and 11 bases at J, leaving 11 bases unmatched. Germline-derived CDR1 and CDR2 are SGHAT and FQNNGV. The CDR3 contains 15 residues. DNA of the CDR3: TGTGCCAGCAGCTTCCGTGGGACAGGGGGTGATGAGCAGTACTTC. This codes for CASSFRGTGGDEQYF.

There are a few counts of this clonotype. The V call is TRBV6-2 or TRBV6-3, the J call TRBJ2-7; D is uncertain. V lost 6 bases and J 6 bases, leaving 15 bases between the germline ends. This CDR3 comprises 13 residues. Germline V gene sequence: CDR1 MNHEY, CDR2 SVGEGT. For the CDR3, the DNA is TGTGCCAGCAGGGGAAGTTCAGCCTTCGAGCAGTACTTC. Translating it yields CASRGSSAFEQYF.

This chain links TRBV20-1 with TRBJ2-7, with TRBD2 identical over 7 bases. Germline values: CDR1 DFQATT, CDR2 SNEGSKA (reference sequence). This CDR3 has 12 amino acids. V shed 6 bases, J shed 0 bases, and the junction held 2 bases outside the gene matches. For the CDR3, the DNA is TGCAGTGCGGGCGGGAGCTCCTACGAGCAGTACTTC. This translates into CSAGGSSYEQYF.